The clone carrying this T cell receptor (beta chain) came up once. Antigen unknown. V gave up 0 bases and J gave up 1 base, with 15 bases separating them. Germline V gives CDR1 SGHTA, CDR2 FQGNSA. CDR3 length equals 17 residues. Several immunoSEQ plates held equal portions of the genomic DNA taken from each subset. Sequenced by immunoSEQ multiplex PCR; TCRdb stores in-frame clones only, minus some. Of over a million clones in the sample, over 95% were seen once. The data originate from a study of shared clonotypes between healthy human individuals. Study-level results: Among four donors, roughly 5.4% of naive CD4 clonotypes were found in common.

The source of this sequence is a man younger than 40 in good health. The specimen was naive CD4+ T cells sorted from blood. Subset described: CD45RA+ positively selected. This chain links TRBV7-2 with TRBJ2-5, with D possibly TRBD2 on 6 matching bases. CDR3 sequence: CASSLAHGGAVQETQYF. The CDR3 DNA reads as TGTGCCAGCAGCTTAGCGCACGGCGGGGCAGTCCAAGAGACCCAGTACTTC. Filled out from reference TRBV7-2 and TRBJ2-5, the complete variable domain reads GAGVSQSPSNKVTEKGKDVELRCDPISGHTALYWYRQSLGQGLEFLIYFQGNSAPDKSGLPSDRFSAERTGGSVSTLTIQRTQQEDSAVYLCASSLAHGGAVQETQYFGPGTRLLVL.